The entry that follows covers one TCR beta chain sequence. Antigen specificity is unknown. PCR amplification relied on 60 Vbeta primers (plus 13 Jbeta primers). The data were produced by immunoSEQ multiplex PCR, yet TCRdb's version contains in-frame clones alone and is incomplete. This repertoire shows more than 150,000 clones, 75% to 90% found once; its top ten account for 0.5% to 0.8%. The record originates from a study of cytomegalovirus exposure and HLA in healthy donors. About the research overall: A prior study identified just under 120 million unique TCR beta sequences from 190 million or so T cells. The Caucasian-associated ancestry cluster held around 76% of approximately 400 genotyped donors. Study-level results: A missense variant in DCLRE1C was later tied to TCR beta V- and J-gene trimming. It is likely that the observed cluster of highly shared sequence variants was a sequencing artifact.

CDR3 size: 15 residues. V gave up 2 bases and J gave up 6 bases, with 17 bases separating them. CDR1 is KGHSH, CDR2 LQKENI, per germline. The sequenced sample consisted of PBMCs. The source of this sequence is a boy aged 10-17 years in good health and CMV-seronegative. V usage is TRBV18 and J usage is TRBJ2-7; D may be TRBD1 (7 bases). The CDR3 reads CASSPGARGVGEQYF. The DNA of the CDR3 is TGTGCCAGCTCACCAGGCGCCAGGGGGGTTGGCGAGCAGTACTTC.